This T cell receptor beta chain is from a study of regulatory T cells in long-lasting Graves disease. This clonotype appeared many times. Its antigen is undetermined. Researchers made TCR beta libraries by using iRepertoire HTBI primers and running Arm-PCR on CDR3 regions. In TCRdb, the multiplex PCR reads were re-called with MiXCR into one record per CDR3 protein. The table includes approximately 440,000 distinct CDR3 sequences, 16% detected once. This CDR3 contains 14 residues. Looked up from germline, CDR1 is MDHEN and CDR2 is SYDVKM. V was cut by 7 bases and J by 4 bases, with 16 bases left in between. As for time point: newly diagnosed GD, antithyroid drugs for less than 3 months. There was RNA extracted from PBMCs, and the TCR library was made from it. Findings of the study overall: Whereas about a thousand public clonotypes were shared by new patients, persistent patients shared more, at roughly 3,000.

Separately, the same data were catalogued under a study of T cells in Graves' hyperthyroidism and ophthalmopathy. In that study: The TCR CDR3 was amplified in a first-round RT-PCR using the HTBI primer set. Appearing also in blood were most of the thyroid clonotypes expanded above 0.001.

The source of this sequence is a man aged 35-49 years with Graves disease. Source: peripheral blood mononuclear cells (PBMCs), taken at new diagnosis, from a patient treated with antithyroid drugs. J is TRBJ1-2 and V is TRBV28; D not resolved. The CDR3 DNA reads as TGTGCCAGCACCCTTGTTTGGGGAACCTATGGCTACACCTTC. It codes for CASTLVWGTYGYTF.